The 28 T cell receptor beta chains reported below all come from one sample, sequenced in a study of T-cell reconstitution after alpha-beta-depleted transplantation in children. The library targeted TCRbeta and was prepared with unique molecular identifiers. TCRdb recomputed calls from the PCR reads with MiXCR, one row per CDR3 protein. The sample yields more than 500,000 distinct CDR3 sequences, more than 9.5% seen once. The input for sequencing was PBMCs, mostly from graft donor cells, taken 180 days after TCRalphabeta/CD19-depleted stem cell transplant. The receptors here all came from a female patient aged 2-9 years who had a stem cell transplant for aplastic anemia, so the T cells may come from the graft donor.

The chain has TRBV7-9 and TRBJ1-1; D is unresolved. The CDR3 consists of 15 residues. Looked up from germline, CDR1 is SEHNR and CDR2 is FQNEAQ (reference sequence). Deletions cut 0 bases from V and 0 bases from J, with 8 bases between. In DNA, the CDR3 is TGTGCCAGCAGCTTAGCCAATAGGATGAACACTGAAGCTTTCTTT. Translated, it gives CASSLANRMNTEAFF.

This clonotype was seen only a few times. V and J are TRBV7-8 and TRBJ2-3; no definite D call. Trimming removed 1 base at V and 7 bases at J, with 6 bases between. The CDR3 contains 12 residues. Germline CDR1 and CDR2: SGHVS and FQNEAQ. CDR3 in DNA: TGTGCCAGCAGCTTAGACTTAAATACGCAGTATTTT. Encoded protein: CASSLDLNTQYF.

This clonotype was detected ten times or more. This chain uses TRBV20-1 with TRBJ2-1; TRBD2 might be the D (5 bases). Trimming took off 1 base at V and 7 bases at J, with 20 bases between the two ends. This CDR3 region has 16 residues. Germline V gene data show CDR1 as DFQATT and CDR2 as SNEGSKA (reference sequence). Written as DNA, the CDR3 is TGCAGTGCTAGAGGGAAGTTTAGTGCGGGTTGGAATGAGCAGTTCTTC. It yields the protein CSARGKFSAGWNEQFF.

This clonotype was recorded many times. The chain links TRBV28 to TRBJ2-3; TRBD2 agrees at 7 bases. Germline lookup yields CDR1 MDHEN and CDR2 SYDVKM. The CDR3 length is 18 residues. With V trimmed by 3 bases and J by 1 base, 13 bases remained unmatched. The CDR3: CASSFLRGGPLGTDTQYF. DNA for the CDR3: TGTGCCAGCAGTTTTTTACGGGGAGGGCCCCTGGGCACAGATACGCAGTATTTT.

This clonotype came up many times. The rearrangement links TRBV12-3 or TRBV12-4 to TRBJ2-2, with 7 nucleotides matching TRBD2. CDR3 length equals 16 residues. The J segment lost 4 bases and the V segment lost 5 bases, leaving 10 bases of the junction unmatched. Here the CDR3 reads CASSPRTRSRTGELFF. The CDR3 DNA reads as TGTGCCAGCAGTCCCCGGACTAGATCCCGCACCGGGGAGCTGTTTTTT.

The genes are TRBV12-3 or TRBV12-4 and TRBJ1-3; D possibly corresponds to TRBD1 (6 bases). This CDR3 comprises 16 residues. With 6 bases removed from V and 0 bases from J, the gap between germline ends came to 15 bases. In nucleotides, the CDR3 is TGTGCCAGCAGCCCCAGGACAGTTCTCTCTGGAAACACCATATATTTT. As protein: CASSPRTVLSGNTIYF.

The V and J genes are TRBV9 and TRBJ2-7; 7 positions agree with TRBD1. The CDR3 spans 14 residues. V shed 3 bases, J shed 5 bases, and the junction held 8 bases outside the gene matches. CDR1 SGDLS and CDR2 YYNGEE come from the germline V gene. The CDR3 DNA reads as TGTGCCAGCAGCGACCAACAGGGGTCCCACGAGCAGTACTTC. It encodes CASSDQQGSHEQYF.

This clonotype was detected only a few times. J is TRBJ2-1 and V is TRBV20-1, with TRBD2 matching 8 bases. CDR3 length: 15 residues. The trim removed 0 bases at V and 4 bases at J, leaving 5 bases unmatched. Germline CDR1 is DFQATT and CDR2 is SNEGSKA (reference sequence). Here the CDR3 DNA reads TGCAGTGCTAGAGACGGTAGCGGGATTTACAATGAGCAGTTCTTC. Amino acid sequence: CSARDGSGIYNEQFF.

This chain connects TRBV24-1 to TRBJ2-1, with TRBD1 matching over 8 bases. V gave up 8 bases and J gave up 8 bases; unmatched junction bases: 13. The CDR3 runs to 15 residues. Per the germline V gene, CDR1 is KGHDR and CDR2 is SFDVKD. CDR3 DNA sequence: TGTGCCACCACTCCGGGACAGGCGAAGGAAGATGAGCAGTTCTTC. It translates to CATTPGQAKEDEQFF.

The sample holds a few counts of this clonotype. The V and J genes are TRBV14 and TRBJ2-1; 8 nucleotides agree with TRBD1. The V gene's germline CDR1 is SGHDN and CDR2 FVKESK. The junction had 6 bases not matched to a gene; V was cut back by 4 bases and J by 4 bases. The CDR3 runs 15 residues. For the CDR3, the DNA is TGTGCCAGCAGCCGACCGGGACAGGAGTACAATGAGCAGTTCTTC. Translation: CASSRPGQEYNEQFF.

CDR3 in DNA: TGTGCCAGCAGCTTAGGGGACGGAAACTATGGCTACACCTTC. Amino acids: CASSLGDGNYGYTF. This rearrangement joins TRBV7-9 to TRBJ1-2, with a weak D call TRBD1 (5 bases). The CDR3 is made up of 14 amino acids. With 1 base removed from V and 2 bases from J, the gap between germline ends came to 8 bases. Germline V gene lookup returns CDR1 SEHNR and CDR2 FQNEAQ (reference sequence). Full variable domain (missing parts from reference TRBV7-9 and TRBJ1-2): DTGVSQNPRHKITKRGQNVTFRCDPISEHNRLYWYRQTLGQGPEFLTYFQNEAQLEKSRLLSDRFSAERPKGSFSTLEIQRTEQGDSAMYLCASSLGDGNYGYTFGSGTRLTVV.

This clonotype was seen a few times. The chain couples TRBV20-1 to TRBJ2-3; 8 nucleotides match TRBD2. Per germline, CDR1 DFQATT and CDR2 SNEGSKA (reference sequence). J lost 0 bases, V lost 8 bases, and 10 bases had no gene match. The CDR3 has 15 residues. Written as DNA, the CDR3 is TGCAGTACTCTGTCCGGCGGGAGGAGCACAGATACGCAGTATTTT. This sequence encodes CSTLSGGRSTDTQYF.

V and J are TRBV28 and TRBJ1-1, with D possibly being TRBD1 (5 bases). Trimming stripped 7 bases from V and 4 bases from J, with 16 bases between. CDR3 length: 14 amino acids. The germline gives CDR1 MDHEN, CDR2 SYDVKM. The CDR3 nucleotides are TGTGCCAGCAACCCGGGGCCCTCGGGCACTGAAGCTTTCTTT. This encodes CASNPGPSGTEAFF.

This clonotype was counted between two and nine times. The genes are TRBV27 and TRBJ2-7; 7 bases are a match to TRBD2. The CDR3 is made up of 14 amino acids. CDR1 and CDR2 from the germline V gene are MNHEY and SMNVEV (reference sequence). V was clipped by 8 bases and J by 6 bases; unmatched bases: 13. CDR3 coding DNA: TGTGCCAGCTTACCAAGGGCGGGAGAGGGCGAGCAGTACGTC. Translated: CASLPRAGEGEQYV.

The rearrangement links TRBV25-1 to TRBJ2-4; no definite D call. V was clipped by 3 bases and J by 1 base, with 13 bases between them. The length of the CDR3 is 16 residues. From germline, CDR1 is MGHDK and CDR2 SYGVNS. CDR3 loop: CASSDPTPTAKNIQYF. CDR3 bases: TGTGCCAGCAGTGACCCGACTCCGACGGCCAAAAACATTCAGTACTTC.

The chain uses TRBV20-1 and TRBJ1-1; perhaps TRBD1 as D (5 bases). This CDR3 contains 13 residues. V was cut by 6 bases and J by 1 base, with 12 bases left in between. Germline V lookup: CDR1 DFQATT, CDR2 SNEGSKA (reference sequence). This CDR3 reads CSAGDSKNTEAFF. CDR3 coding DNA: TGCAGTGCCGGTGACAGCAAGAACACTGAAGCTTTCTTT.

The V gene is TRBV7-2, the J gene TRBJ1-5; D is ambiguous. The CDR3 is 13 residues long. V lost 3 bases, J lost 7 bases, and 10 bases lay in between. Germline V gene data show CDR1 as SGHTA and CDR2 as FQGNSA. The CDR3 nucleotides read TGTGCCAGCAGCTTTACCCATATCCAGCCCCAGCATTTT. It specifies CASSFTHIQPQHF.

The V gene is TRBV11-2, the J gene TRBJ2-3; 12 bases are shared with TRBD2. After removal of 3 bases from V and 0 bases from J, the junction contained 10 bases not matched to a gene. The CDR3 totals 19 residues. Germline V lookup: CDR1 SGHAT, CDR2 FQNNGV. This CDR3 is CASSFRTGTSGSSTDTQYF. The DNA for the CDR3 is TGTGCCAGCAGCTTCCGAACCGGGACTAGCGGGTCTAGCACAGATACGCAGTATTTT.

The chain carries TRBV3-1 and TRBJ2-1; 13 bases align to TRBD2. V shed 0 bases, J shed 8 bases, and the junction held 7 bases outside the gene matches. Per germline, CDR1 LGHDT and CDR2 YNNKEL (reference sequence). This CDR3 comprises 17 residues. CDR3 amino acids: CASSQDPTSGRGDEQFF. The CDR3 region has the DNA TGTGCCAGCAGCCAAGACCCAACTAGCGGGAGGGGTGATGAGCAGTTCTTC.

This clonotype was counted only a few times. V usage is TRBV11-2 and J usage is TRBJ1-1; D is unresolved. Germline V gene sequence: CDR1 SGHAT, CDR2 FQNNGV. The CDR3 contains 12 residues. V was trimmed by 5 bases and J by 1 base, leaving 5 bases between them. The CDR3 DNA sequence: TGTGCCAGCAGCAAAACGAACACTGAAGCTTTCTTT. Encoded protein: CASSKTNTEAFF.

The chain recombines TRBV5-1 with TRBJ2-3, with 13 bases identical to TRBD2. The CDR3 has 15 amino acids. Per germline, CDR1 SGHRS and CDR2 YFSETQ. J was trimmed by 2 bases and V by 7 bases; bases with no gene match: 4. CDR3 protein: CASGTSGISTDTQYF. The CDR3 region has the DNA TGCGCCAGCGGGACTAGCGGGATTTCCACAGATACGCAGTATTTT.

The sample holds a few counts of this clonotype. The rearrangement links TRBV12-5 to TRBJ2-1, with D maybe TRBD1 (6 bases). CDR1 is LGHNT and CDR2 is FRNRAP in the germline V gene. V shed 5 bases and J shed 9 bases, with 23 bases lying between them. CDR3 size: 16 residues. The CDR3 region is CASGPHYGQGRGEQFF. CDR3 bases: TGTGCTAGTGGTCCACATTACGGGCAGGGGAGAGGTGAGCAGTTCTTC.

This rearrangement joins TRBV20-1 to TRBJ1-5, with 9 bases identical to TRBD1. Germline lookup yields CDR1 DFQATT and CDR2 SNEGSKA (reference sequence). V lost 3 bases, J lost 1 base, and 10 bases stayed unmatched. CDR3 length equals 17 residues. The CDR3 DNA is TGCAGTGCTAGTGCCGGGACAGGGTGGGGCAGCAATCAGCCCCAGCATTTT. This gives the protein CSASAGTGWGSNQPQHF.

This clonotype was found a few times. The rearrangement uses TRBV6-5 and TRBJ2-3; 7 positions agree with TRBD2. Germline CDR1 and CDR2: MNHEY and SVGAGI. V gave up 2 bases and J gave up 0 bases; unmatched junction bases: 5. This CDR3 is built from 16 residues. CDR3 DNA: TGTGCCAGCAGTTACGGGAGGGGCCCAAGCACAGATACGCAGTATTTT. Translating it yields CASSYGRGPSTDTQYF.

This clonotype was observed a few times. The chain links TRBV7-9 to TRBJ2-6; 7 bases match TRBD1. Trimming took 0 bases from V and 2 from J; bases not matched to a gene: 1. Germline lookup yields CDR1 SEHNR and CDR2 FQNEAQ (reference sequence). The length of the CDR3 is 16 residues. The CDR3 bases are TGTGCCAGCAGCTTAGCGCAGGGGGCTGGGGCCAACGTCCTGACTTTC. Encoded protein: CASSLAQGAGANVLTF.

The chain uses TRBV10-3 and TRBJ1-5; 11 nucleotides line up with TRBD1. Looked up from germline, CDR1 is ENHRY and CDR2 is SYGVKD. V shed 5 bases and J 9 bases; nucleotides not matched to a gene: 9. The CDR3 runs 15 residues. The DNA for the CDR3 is TGTGCCATCAGTCCGGGACAGGGGGGACGGCGGCCCCAGCATTTT. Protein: CAISPGQGGRRPQHF.

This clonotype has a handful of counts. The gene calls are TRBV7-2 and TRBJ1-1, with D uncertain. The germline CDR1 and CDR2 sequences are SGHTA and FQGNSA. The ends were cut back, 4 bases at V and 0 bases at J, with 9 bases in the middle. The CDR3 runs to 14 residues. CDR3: CASSSRRMNTEAFF. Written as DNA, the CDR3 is TGTGCCAGCAGCTCCCGTCGCATGAACACTGAAGCTTTCTTT.

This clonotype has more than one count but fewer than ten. The CDR3 DNA sequence: TGTGCCAGCAGTTCCCTGGGACTAGCGGGTTCTGGGGCCAACGTCCTGACTTTC. Translating gives CASSSLGLAGSGANVLTF. J is TRBJ2-6 and V is TRBV6-5; 12 bases are a match to TRBD2. This CDR3 spans 18 amino acids. With 4 bases clipped from V and 1 base from J, the junction kept 5 bases outside the gene matches. CDR1 MNHEY and CDR2 SVGAGI come from the germline V gene.